This paragraph reports one T cell receptor (beta chain). The data stem from a study of blood T cell repertoires in COVID-19. Turning to the study itself: The samples span acute and convalescent COVID-19 from the United States, Italy and Spain. In each case, the material was cDNA or gDNA derived from T cells, B-cell-depleted T cells, or PBMCs.

Per the original data handling: Using reference gene primer amplification, nucleated cell counts were estimated. Sequenced by immunoSEQ multiplex PCR; TCRdb stores in-frame clones only, minus some. V and J calls and clone size are given by that table; D and trimming were obtained from the DNA. The sample holds tens of thousands of clones, approximately 90% seen once. The germline CDR1 and CDR2 sequences are LGHNA and YNFKEQ. V lost 0 bases and J lost 3, with 12 bases in between. This CDR3 comprises 16 residues. The chain has TRBV4-2 and TRBJ1-5, with D possibly matching TRBD1 (5 bases). Specimen: peripheral blood. This receptor was taken from a woman between 45 and 65 years old with active or convalescent COVID-19. CDR3 sequence: CASSQDPGGTNQPQHF. The CDR3 bases are TGTGCCAGCAGCCAAGATCCCGGGGGTACCAATCAGCCCCAGCATTTT.